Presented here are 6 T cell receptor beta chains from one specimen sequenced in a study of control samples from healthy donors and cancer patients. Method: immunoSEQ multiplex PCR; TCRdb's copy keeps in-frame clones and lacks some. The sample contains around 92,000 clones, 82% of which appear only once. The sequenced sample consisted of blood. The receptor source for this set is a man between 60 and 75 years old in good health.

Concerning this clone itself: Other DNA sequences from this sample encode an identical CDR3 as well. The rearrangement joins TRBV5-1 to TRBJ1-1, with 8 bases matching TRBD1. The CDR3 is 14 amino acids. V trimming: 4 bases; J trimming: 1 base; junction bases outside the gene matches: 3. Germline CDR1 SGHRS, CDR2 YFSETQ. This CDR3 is CASSPGTGNTEAFF. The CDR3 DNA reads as TGCGCCAGCAGCCCTGGGACAGGGAACACTGAAGCTTTCTTT.

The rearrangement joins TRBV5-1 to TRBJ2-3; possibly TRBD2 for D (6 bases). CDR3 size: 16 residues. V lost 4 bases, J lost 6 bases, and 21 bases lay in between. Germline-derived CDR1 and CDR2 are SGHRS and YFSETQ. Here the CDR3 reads CASSPAAGTIGDTQYF. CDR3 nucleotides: TGCGCCAGCAGCCCCGCGGCGGGAACAATTGGGGATACGCAGTATTTT.

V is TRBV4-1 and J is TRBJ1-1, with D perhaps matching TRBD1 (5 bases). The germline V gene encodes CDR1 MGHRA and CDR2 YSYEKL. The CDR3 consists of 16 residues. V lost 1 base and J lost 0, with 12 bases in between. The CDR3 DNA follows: TGCGCCAGCAGCCAAGTCCTGGGACGGATGAACACTGAAGCTTTCTTT. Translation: CASSQVLGRMNTEAFF.

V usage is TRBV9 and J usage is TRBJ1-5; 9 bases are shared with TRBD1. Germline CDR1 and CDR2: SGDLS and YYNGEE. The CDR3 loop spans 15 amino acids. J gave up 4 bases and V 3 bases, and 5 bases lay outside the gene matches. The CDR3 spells CASSEGTGLNQPQHF. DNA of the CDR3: TGTGCCAGCAGCGAAGGGACAGGGCTAAATCAGCCCCAGCATTTT.

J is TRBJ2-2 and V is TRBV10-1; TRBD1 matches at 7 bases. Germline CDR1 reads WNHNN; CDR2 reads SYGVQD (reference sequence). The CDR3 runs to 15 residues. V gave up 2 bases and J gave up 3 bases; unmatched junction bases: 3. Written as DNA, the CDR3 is TGCGCCAGCAGTGAGCAAGGGGGCGACACCGGGGAGCTGTTTTTT. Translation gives CASSEQGGDTGELFF.

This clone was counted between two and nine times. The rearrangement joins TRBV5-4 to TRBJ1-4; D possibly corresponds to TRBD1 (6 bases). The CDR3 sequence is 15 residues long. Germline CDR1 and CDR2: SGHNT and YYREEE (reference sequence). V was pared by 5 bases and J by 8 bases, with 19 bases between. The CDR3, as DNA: TGTGCCAGCAGTCAACAGGGACGAAGCAGAGAAAAACTGTTTTTT. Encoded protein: CASSQQGRSREKLFF.